A selection of T cell receptor beta chains follows, all from one sample in a study of OX40 agonist ivuxolimab in advanced cancers. The repertoire was sequenced with immunoSEQ multiplex PCR; TCRdb's copy has only in-frame clones and lacks some. This table holds 45,000 or so clones, around 84% found once. The input for sequencing was CD4+ or CD8+ T cells sorted from blood, taken in a trial of the OX40 agonist ivuxolimab. The source of these receptors is an adult with an advanced solid tumor such as melanoma, head and neck, liver or kidney cancer. Both conserved end residues are part of each CDR3. The order of the fields is clone size, V gene, J gene, D gene, CDR3 protein, CDR3 DNA. A D gene is named only where the DNA matches it firmly. Clone size is given for some rows only: seen once, a few or many times, or a class if the clone is expanded.

.	TRBV18	TRBJ2-7	.	CASSPQGLPYEQYF	TGTGCCAGCTCACCACAGGGCTTGCCCTACGAGCAGTACTTC
.	TRBV7-9	TRBJ1-3	.	CASSSYGAGNTIYF	TGTGCCAGCAGCTCTTATGGGGCTGGAAACACCATATATTTT
.	TRBV7-9	TRBJ2-7	TRBD2	CASGASGSYEQYF	TGTGCCAGCGGGGCTAGCGGGAGCTACGAGCAGTACTTC
.	TRBV29-1	TRBJ1-2	.	CSVEAWGEDGYTF	TGCAGCGTTGAGGCCTGGGGGGAGGATGGCTACACCTTC
.	TRBV18	TRBJ1-1	.	CASSATLGTGTEAFF	TGTGCCAGCTCAGCCACGTTGGGGACTGGCACTGAAGCTTTCTTT
.	TRBV6-6	TRBJ2-1	TRBD2	CASSYGTSGADEQFF	TGTGCCAGCAGTTATGGGACTAGCGGGGCCGATGAGCAGTTCTTC
.	TRBV29-1	TRBJ1-1	.	CSVQRQANTEAFF	TGCAGCGTTCAGAGGCAGGCGAACACTGAAGCTTTCTTT
.	TRBV29-1	TRBJ1-1	.	CSAEDTEAFF	TGCAGCGCCGAGGACACTGAAGCTTTCTTT
.	TRBV9	TRBJ1-2	TRBD1	CASSVAPGQASDGYTF	TGTGCCAGCAGCGTCGCCCCGGGACAGGCTTCGGACGGCTACACCTTC
.	TRBV6-1	TRBJ1-5	.	CASSDLGGISNQPQHF	TGTGCCAGCAGTGACCTCGGGGGCATTAGCAATCAGCCCCAGCATTTT
.	TRBV7-8	TRBJ2-1	.	CASTVNTYNEQFF	TGTGCCAGTACAGTTAATACCTACAATGAGCAGTTCTTC
.	TRBV5-1	TRBJ1-5	TRBD1	CASSIPRDRVYQPQHF	TGCGCCAGCAGCATTCCCCGGGACAGGGTGTATCAGCCCCAGCATTTT
.	TRBV29-1	TRBJ2-6	.	CSVFLSRVTGANVLTF	TGCAGCGTTTTCTTGAGCAGGGTTACTGGGGCCAACGTCCTGACTTTC
.	TRBV6-6	TRBJ2-7	TRBD1	CASREAGQGAYEQYF	TGTGCCAGCAGGGAGGCAGGACAGGGGGCGTACGAGCAGTACTTC
.	TRBV6-4	TRBJ2-5	.	CASSDRDGETQYF	TGTGCCAGCAGTGACAGGGACGGGGAGACCCAGTACTTC
.	TRBV6-5	TRBJ2-2	.	CASTGAPGELFF	TGTGCCAGCACGGGTGCACCCGGGGAGCTGTTTTTT
.	TRBV9	TRBJ2-5	.	CASSVGQVVGGVQETQYF	TGTGCCAGCAGCGTAGGACAGGTTGTGGGTGGGGTTCAAGAGACCCAGTACTTC
.	TRBV28	TRBJ1-5	.	CASVQGNQPQHF	TGTGCCAGCGTACAGGGTAATCAGCCCCAGCATTTT
few	TRBV4-1	TRBJ2-1	TRBD2	CASSQDAGGSYNEQFF	TGCGCCAGCAGCCAAGATGCGGGGGGGTCCTACAATGAGCAGTTCTTC
.	TRBV6-5	TRBJ1-6	TRBD1	CASSYGTDNSPLHF	TGTGCCAGCAGTTACGGGACAGATAATTCACCCCTCCACTTT
.	TRBV6-5	TRBJ2-7	.	CASSFGREQYF	TGTGCCAGCAGTTTCGGCCGCGAGCAGTACTTC
.	TRBV4-1	TRBJ2-7	.	CASSQGGGGGSYEQYF	TGCGCCAGCAGCCAAGGGGGAGGAGGGGGGTCCTACGAGCAGTACTTC
once	TRBV6-5	TRBJ2-5	TRBD2	CASSYSEREPKETQYF	TGTGCCAGCAGTTACTCCGAGCGGGAGCCCAAAGAGACCCAGTACTTC
.	TRBV2	TRBJ2-7	TRBD1	CASSLDRFSYEQYF	TGTGCCAGCAGTCTGGACAGGTTCTCCTACGAGCAGTACTTC
.	TRBV19	TRBJ1-4	.	CASSILSNEKLFF	TGTGCCAGTAGTATACTCTCTAATGAAAAACTGTTTTTT
.	TRBV6-1	TRBJ2-3	TRBD2	CASSATSEGRTDTQYF	TGTGCCAGCAGTGCGACTAGCGAGGGTCGGACAGATACGCAGTATTTT
.	TRBV10-3	TRBJ2-4	.	CAISESKGPGTKNIQYF	TGTGCCATCAGTGAGTCGAAAGGTCCCGGGACCAAAAACATTCAGTACTTC
.	TRBV30	TRBJ2-7	TRBD1	CAWTGQDSYEQYF	TGTGCCTGGACGGGACAGGACTCCTACGAGCAGTACTTC
.	TRBV18	TRBJ1-3	.	CASSPNRDQNTIYF	TGTGCCAGCTCACCCAACAGGGACCAGAACACCATATATTTT
.	TRBV27	TRBJ2-3	TRBD2	CATRPGTSGRAQYF	TGTGCCACCCGTCCCGGGACTAGCGGGAGGGCCCAGTATTTT
.	TRBV23-1	TRBJ2-3	.	CAPQGTVLFTDTQYF	TGCGCCCCCCAAGGGACGGTCCTTTTCACAGATACGCAGTATTTT
.	TRBV15	TRBJ2-5	.	CATSSPVGGQETQYF	TGTGCCACCAGCAGTCCGGTCGGGGGACAAGAGACCCAGTACTTC
few	TRBV7-8	TRBJ1-2	.	CASSPRRGSNYGYTF	TGTGCCAGCAGCCCCCGCCGCGGATCTAACTATGGCTACACCTTC
.	TRBV5-1	TRBJ1-4	TRBD1	CASSLGQGGEKLFF	TGCGCCAGCAGCTTGGGACAGGGGGGAGAAAAACTGTTTTTT
.	TRBV6-1	TRBJ2-7	TRBD1	CASSFSKQGSQYF	TGTGCCAGCAGTTTCTCGAAACAGGGGTCGCAGTACTTC
.	TRBV6-5	TRBJ2-1	.	CASSYAPRASYNEQFF	TGTGCCAGCAGTTACGCGCCGAGGGCCTCCTACAATGAGCAGTTCTTC
.	TRBV18	TRBJ1-6	TRBD1	CASSPMTGPNSPLHF	TGTGCCAGCTCACCAATGACAGGGCCTAATTCACCCCTCCACTTT
.	TRBV30	TRBJ2-7	.	CAWTNRAYEQYF	TGTGCCTGGACTAATAGGGCCTACGAGCAGTACTTC
.	TRBV7-2	TRBJ2-5	TRBD1	CATVQGAGETQYF	TGTGCCACCGTACAGGGGGCGGGTGAGACCCAGTACTTC
.	TRBV5-1	TRBJ2-3	TRBD2	CASSIQAGKRSDTQYF	TGCGCCAGCAGCATCCAAGCGGGAAAGAGGTCAGATACGCAGTATTTT
.	TRBV6-4	TRBJ2-7	TRBD1	CASSERQGAEQYF	TGTGCCAGCAGTGAGCGACAGGGGGCCGAGCAGTACTTC
.	TRBV2	TRBJ1-2	.	CASSRGRLANYGYTF	TGTGCCAGCAGTCGTGGCAGACTAGCTAACTATGGCTACACCTTC
.	TRBV11-3	TRBJ2-3	TRBD2	CASSPSGGAYTQYF	TGTGCCAGCAGCCCTAGCGGGGGGGCATATACGCAGTATTTT
.	TRBV2	TRBJ1-5	TRBD1	CASSRGNQPQHF	TGTGCCAGCAGCAGGGGGAATCAGCCCCAGCATTTT
.	TRBV7-3	TRBJ2-7	.	CASSLKYRGSSYEQYF	TGTGCCAGCAGCTTAAAGTATAGGGGGAGCTCCTACGAGCAGTACTTC